These T cell receptor beta chains were read from a single sample in a study of regulatory T cells in long-lasting Graves disease. MiXCR, run by TCRdb on the multiplex PCR reads, gives a single entry per CDR3 protein. This table holds more than 450,000 distinct CDR3 sequences, around 12% found once. The same data also contributed to another study, on T cells in Graves' hyperthyroidism and ophthalmopathy.

The source material was peripheral blood mononuclear cells (PBMCs), sampled at new diagnosis, from a patient treated with antithyroid drugs. All receptors derive from a woman in her 30s with Graves disease. The conserved cysteine and the conserved F or W are not part of the CDR3 here. A D gene is named only where the DNA matches it firmly.

TRBJ2-1 TRBV7-2 . ASSLGLPQF
TRBJ2-3 TRBV11-2 . ASSLVVPTDTQY
TRBJ2-2 TRBV24-1 . ATSEQGNTGELF
TRBJ2-2 TRBV4-2 . ASSQDEIGELF
TRBJ2-2 TRBV2 . ASSAQSGSGELF
TRBJ2-7 TRBV30 . AWSQDISYEQY
TRBJ1-3 TRBV10-1 . ASSEEGVSSGNTIY
TRBJ2-7 TRBV7-6 TRBD2 ASSLLAGLHNEQY
TRBJ1-6 TRBV28 . ATRNGGGTKSPLH
TRBJ1-2 TRBV28 . ASRRPAEYGYT
TRBJ1-2 TRBV2 TRBD1 ASSDRTGTYGYT
TRBJ2-1 TRBV25-1 . ASSDIAIAGSNEQF
TRBJ1-4 TRBV6-2/TRBV6-3 . ASSENKYRVGEKLF
TRBJ1-1 TRBV4-1 . ASSRKQRNTEAF
TRBJ2-1 TRBV24-1 TRBD1 ATSGGQGNHNEQF
TRBJ2-2 TRBV30 . AWTGRANTGELF
TRBJ1-2 TRBV2 TRBD1 ASTKTGIDGYT
TRBJ1-1 TRBV28 TRBD1 ASSLGSGGPTEAF
TRBJ2-4 TRBV11-2 . ASSLHTGLNIQY
TRBJ2-7 TRBV7-8 . ASSLGSFNEQY
TRBJ1-1 TRBV3-1 TRBD1 ASSQGTGPNTEAF
TRBJ2-7 TRBV7-3 TRBD2 ASSLTGRRENRDEQY
TRBJ2-7 TRBV28 . ASSHIEQY
TRBJ2-7 TRBV7-2 TRBD2 ASSPPGTRDEQY
TRBJ2-7 TRBV28 . ASSLAGRVDEQY
TRBJ2-4 TRBV3-1 TRBD1 ASSGKDRGNLVGNIQY
TRBJ1-2 TRBV19 . ASSISGQPNYGYT
TRBJ1-1 TRBV7-9 . ASSASGNTEAF
TRBJ2-7 TRBV7-7 . ASSLKIDYEQY
TRBJ2-7 TRBV10-3 . AISSIPSRSDEQY
TRBJ1-4 TRBV15 . ATSSSGGVVEKLF
TRBJ2-1 TRBV6-2/TRBV6-3 . ASSYYARKLEQF
TRBJ1-1 TRBV9 . ASSVSSQNTEAF
TRBJ2-1 TRBV6-1 . ASSTSNYNEQF
TRBJ1-5 TRBV15 TRBD1 ATSEGAGSGQPQH
TRBJ2-1 TRBV11-1 . ASSLEVLNEQF
TRBJ2-1 TRBV6-5 . ASSYMGARGPVYNEQF
TRBJ1-2 TRBV10-3 TRBD1 AIQTGLYYGYT
TRBJ1-2 TRBV27 . ATVGGSRNNYGYT
TRBJ2-1 TRBV6-1 . ASRGVWSAYNEQF
TRBJ2-5 TRBV12-3/TRBV12-4 . ASSLQRRETQY
TRBJ1-6 TRBV20-1 . SARDFLGGNSPLH
TRBJ1-1 TRBV28 . ASSLVGSTEAF
TRBJ1-1 TRBV7-2 . ASSLDWPQGKWAF
TRBJ2-2 TRBV19 . ASSIDTSRAPGELF
TRBJ2-1 TRBV20-1 TRBD1 SASGTGRYNEQF
TRBJ1-2 TRBV20-1 . SASSTNYGYT
TRBJ1-1 TRBV19 TRBD1 ASSPWEDRGRNTEAF